A selection of T cell receptor beta chains follows, all from one sample in a study of blood T cell repertoires in COVID-19. Profiled with immunoSEQ multiplex PCR; TCRdb holds only in-frame clones, not every one. The data show 200,000 to 250,000 clones, about 87% seen once. The sample comprised PBMCs or T cells enriched from blood (not recorded which). These receptors all stem from a man between 45 and 60 years old who had been exposed to COVID-19. Each CDR3 is given with its conserved first and last residue. A D gene is named only where the DNA matches it firmly. Rows give clone size only sometimes, using once, few, many, or a class for an expanded clone.

j_gene	d_gene	abundance	v_gene	CDR3aa	CDR3nt
TRBJ2-5	TRBD1	.	TRBV27	CASSPLDREETQYF	TGTGCCAGCAGTCCCCTGGACAGGGAAGAGACCCAGTACTTC
TRBJ2-2	.	.	TRBV19	CASRALATTGELFF	TGTGCCAGTAGGGCGCTAGCAACCACCGGGGAGCTGTTTTTT
TRBJ2-7	TRBD1	once	TRBV30	CAWKGQGHSYEQYF	TGTGCCTGGAAGGGACAGGGACACTCCTACGAGCAGTACTTC
TRBJ2-4	.	.	TRBV28	CASSLEGLNIQYF	TGTGCCAGCAGTTTAGAGGGACTCAACATTCAGTACTTC
TRBJ2-3	.	once	TRBV3-1/TRBV3-2	CASSQAGNHGTQYF	TGTGCCAGCAGCCAAGCGGGGAACCACGGTACGCAGTATTTT
TRBJ1-3	TRBD1	.	TRBV5-1	CASSLGPGQGDSGNTIYF	TGCGCCAGCAGCTTGGGTCCGGGACAGGGGGACTCTGGAAACACCATATATTTT
TRBJ2-1	.	.	TRBV7-2	CASSSSGAHEQFF	TGTGCCAGCAGCTCGTCAGGGGCCCATGAGCAGTTCTTC
TRBJ1-6	.	.	TRBV6-5	CASSYRGDNSPLHF	TGTGCCAGCAGTTACAGGGGTGATAATTCACCCCTCCACTTT
TRBJ1-4	TRBD1	.	TRBV5-4	CASSPHRDSATNEKLFF	TGTGCCAGCAGCCCACACCGGGACAGTGCAACTAATGAAAAACTGTTTTTT
TRBJ1-3	.	once	TRBV19	CASKRESSGNTIYF	TGTGCCAGTAAAAGGGAGAGCTCTGGAAACACCATATATTTT
TRBJ2-3	.	.	TRBV6-5	CASSYGPTGRTDTQYF	TGTGCCAGCAGTTACGGGCCGACAGGGAGGACAGATACGCAGTATTTT
TRBJ2-1	TRBD2	once	TRBV9	CASSPRWGRASLAGADEQFF	TGTGCCAGCAGCCCCCGCTGGGGCAGAGCAAGCCTAGCGGGAGCCGATGAGCAGTTCTTC
TRBJ2-1	TRBD2	.	TRBV11-2	CASSLVIEASGSSEQFF	TGTGCCAGCAGCTTAGTAATAGAGGCTAGCGGGAGCAGTGAGCAGTTCTTC
TRBJ2-1	TRBD2	once	TRBV6-6	CASSRLAGRNEQFF	TGTGCCAGCAGTCGGCTAGCGGGAAGAAATGAGCAGTTCTTC
TRBJ2-5	TRBD1	.	TRBV2	CASRQTGQGVSAGTKETQYF	TGTGCCAGCAGACAGACGGGACAGGGGGTTTCGGCGGGAACAAAAGAGACCCAGTACTTC
TRBJ2-5	.	.	TRBV6-1	CASSEGRTSGLAETQYF	TGTGCCAGCAGTGAAGGACGCACCTCGGGGTTAGCGGAGACCCAGTACTTC
TRBJ1-6	TRBD1	.	TRBV18	CASSPQGQGNSPLHF	TGTGCCAGCTCACCTCAGGGACAGGGTAATTCACCCCTCCACTTT
TRBJ2-1	.	.	TRBV18	CASSPYQLEFGDNEQFF	TGTGCCAGCTCCCCTTACCAACTAGAATTCGGGGACAATGAGCAGTTCTTC
TRBJ1-1	.	once	TRBV21-1	CASMTGDSSTEAFF	TGTGCCAGCATGACCGGGGACAGTAGTACTGAAGCTTTCTTT
TRBJ1-1	.	.	TRBV13	CASSSGGGTEAFF	TGTGCCAGCAGCTCCGGCGGGGGGACTGAAGCTTTCTTT
TRBJ1-1	TRBD1	few	TRBV5-1	CASSARDRGLDTEAFF	TGCGCCAGCAGCGCACGGGACAGGGGGCTTGACACTGAAGCTTTCTTT
TRBJ1-5	.	once	TRBV23-1	CASSQAPLGPQPQHF	TGCGCCAGCAGTCAAGCGCCTCTGGGGCCCCAGCCCCAGCATTTT
TRBJ2-1	TRBD2	.	TRBV12-3/TRBV12-4	CASTIVGRGQFF	TGTGCCAGCACCATAGTTGGGAGGGGGCAGTTCTTC
TRBJ2-2	TRBD1	.	TRBV5-4	CASSHRTGLTGELFF	TGTGCCAGCAGCCACCGGACAGGGCTCACCGGGGAGCTGTTTTTT
TRBJ2-7	.	.	TRBV19	CARKSRDRISYEQYF	TGTGCCAGAAAATCGCGGGACAGAATCTCCTACGAGCAGTACTTC
TRBJ1-5	.	.	TRBV19	CASSIAQGLNQPQHF	TGTGCCAGTAGTATAGCCCAGGGCTTGAATCAGCCCCAGCATTTT
TRBJ1-6	.	.	TRBV2	CASSQQGPIGSPLHF	TGTGCCAGCAGTCAACAGGGCCCAATCGGTTCACCCCTCCACTTT
TRBJ1-2	TRBD1	.	TRBV19	CASSATGGPPNYGYTF	TGTGCCAGTAGTGCGACAGGGGGACCACCTAACTATGGCTACACCTTC
TRBJ1-5	.	.	TRBV18	CASSSDRIQPQHF	TGTGCCAGCTCATCAGACAGGATACAGCCCCAGCATTTT
TRBJ2-1	TRBD1	.	TRBV6-5	CASSYSIGGDEQFF	TGTGCCAGCAGTTACTCGATAGGGGGCGATGAGCAGTTCTTC
TRBJ1-1	.	.	TRBV5-5	CASNSPSNRNTEAFF	TGTGCCAGCAACAGTCCGTCTAATCGGAACACTGAAGCTTTCTTT
TRBJ1-5	TRBD1	.	TRBV20-1	CSASNGGQGDQPQHF	TGCAGTGCTAGTAACGGAGGGCAGGGGGATCAGCCCCAGCATTTT
TRBJ2-5	.	.	TRBV11-3	CASSPPGGETQYF	TGTGCCAGCAGCCCTCCTGGAGGGGAGACCCAGTACTTC
TRBJ2-1	.	.	TRBV27	CASSLLGRLSYNEQFF	TGTGCCAGCAGTTTATTGGGGAGACTCTCCTACAATGAGCAGTTCTTC
TRBJ2-5	.	.	TRBV18	CASSPEETQYF	TGTGCCAGCTCACCAGAGGAGACCCAGTACTTC
TRBJ1-1	TRBD1	.	TRBV10-2	CASISVQGVEAFF	TGCGCCAGCATTTCAGTCCAGGGGGTGGAAGCTTTCTTT
TRBJ1-2	.	.	TRBV27	CASSFRPDGYYGYTF	TGTGCCAGCAGTTTCCGGCCAGACGGGTACTATGGCTACACCTTC
TRBJ1-5	.	once	TRBV10-3	CAISEQVRGQPQHF	TGTGCCATCAGTGAGCAGGTCAGGGGTCAGCCCCAGCATTTT
TRBJ2-5	TRBD1	.	TRBV3-1/TRBV3-2	CASGRGQVIETQYF	TGTGCCAGCGGCAGGGGGCAAGTCATAGAGACCCAGTACTTC
TRBJ1-6	.	.	TRBV18	CASSPEGTGSPLHF	TGTGCCAGCTCACCAGAGGGAACGGGTTCACCCCTCCACTTT
TRBJ1-4	.	.	TRBV5-6	CASSLVRGGEKLFF	TGTGCCAGCAGCTTGGTACGGGGTGGAGAAAAACTGTTTTTT
TRBJ1-1	.	.	TRBV11-3	CASSLDPGRGTEAFF	TGTGCCAGCAGCTTAGATCCAGGGCGGGGCACTGAAGCTTTCTTT